What follows are 10 T cell receptor beta chains derived from one specimen sequenced in a study of beta chain features in type 1 diabetes. General study findings and limits: Shorter TCRB CDR3s, moderately but significantly so, were found in Type 1 diabetes patients in all four CD4+ subsets.

Which antigens these TCRs recognize remains unknown. As every portion of the isolated RNA was reverse transcribed, the sequencing read expressed TCRB transcripts. Measured with immunoSEQ multiplex PCR; TCRdb has only the in-frame clones, and not every one. The sample has 500,000 to 800,000 clones, 9.5% to 15% seen once. Sequenced input: naive CD4+ T cells from blood. These receptors came from a man younger than 45 with type 1 diabetes.

V usage is TRBV7-9 and J usage is TRBJ1-6; 7 bases are shared with TRBD1. The CDR3 runs to 15 residues. V dropped 1 base and J dropped 8; count of bases not matched to a gene: 5. Per germline, CDR1 SEHNR and CDR2 FQNEAQ (reference sequence). CDR3 residues: CASSLGAGGDSPLHF. The CDR3 DNA is TGTGCCAGCAGCTTAGGGGCAGGGGGTGATTCACCCCTCCACTTT.

The V call is TRBV5-5, the J call TRBJ1-5; D is possibly TRBD1 (5 bases). Germline-derived CDR1 and CDR2 are SGHKS and YYEKEE (reference sequence). This CDR3 is built from 15 residues. V lost 2 bases and J 4 bases, leaving 13 bases between the germline ends. The CDR3 DNA follows: TGTGCCAGCAGCTTCGGGAGGGGCGATAATCAGCCCCAGCATTTT. It specifies CASSFGRGDNQPQHF.

This clone came up a few times. The chain has TRBV7-9 and TRBJ2-3, with D possibly matching TRBD2 (6 bases). The V end was cut by 3 bases, the J end by 5 bases, with 9 bases between. The CDR3 has 13 residues. Germline CDR1 SEHNR, CDR2 FQNEAQ (reference sequence). The CDR3 coding sequence is TGTGCCAGCAGCTTCGAGGAGGGAGATACGCAGTATTTT. Protein sequence: CASSFEEGDTQYF.

In this sample, this clone turned up a few times. The chain recombines TRBV9 with TRBJ1-5; 8 bases match TRBD1. CDR1 and CDR2 (germline): SGDLS, YYNGEE. With V trimmed by 4 bases and J by 5 bases, 5 bases remained unmatched. There are 14 residues in the CDR3. The DNA for the CDR3 is TGTGCCAGCAGCCCTCGGACAGGGCATCAGCCCCAGCATTTT. This translates into CASSPRTGHQPQHF.

This clone was picked up a small number of times. The gene calls are TRBV4-3 and TRBJ2-1; D possibly corresponds to TRBD2 (7 bases). The V gene's germline CDR1 is LGHNA and CDR2 YSLEER. V gave up 2 bases and J gave up 8 bases, with 25 bases separating them. This CDR3 is built from 18 residues. The CDR3 here is CASSQILISAGAGDEQFF. CDR3 nucleotides: TGCGCCAGCAGCCAAATTTTAATCTCTGCGGGGGCCGGGGATGAGCAGTTCTTC.

The chain combines TRBV30 with TRBJ2-1; D unresolved. V shed 3 bases and J shed 8 bases, with 11 bases lying between them. Germline values: CDR1 GTSNPN, CDR2 SVGIG (reference sequence). This CDR3 is 12 amino acids long. The CDR3 sequence is CAWRKRRDEQFF. In nucleotides, the CDR3 is TGTGCCTGGAGGAAGAGGAGAGATGAGCAGTTCTTC. Full variable domain (rest looked up from reference TRBV30 and TRBJ2-1): SQTIHQWPATLVQPVGSPLSLECTVEGTSNPNLYWYRQAAGRGLQLLFYSVGIGQISSEVPQNLSASRPQDRQFILSSKKLLLSDSGFYLCAWRKRRDEQFFGPGTRLTVL.

This clone turned up a few times. CDR3 region: CASSSQGGRIWNTGELFF. The CDR3 bases are TGTGCCAGCAGTTCCCAAGGGGGCAGGATATGGAACACCGGGGAGCTGTTTTTT. The chain links TRBV27 to TRBJ2-2; 7 nucleotides match TRBD1. Trimming removed 4 bases from V and 1 base from J; junction bases left unmatched: 12. Germline values: CDR1 MNHEY, CDR2 SMNVEV (reference sequence). The CDR3 sequence is 18 residues long.

This clone turned up a few times. Other DNA sequences within the sample encode an identical CDR3. The V gene is TRBV18, the J gene TRBJ1-1; 7 nucleotides line up with TRBD1. The ends lost 0 bases at V and 1 base at J; junction bases unmatched: 2. The CDR3 is made up of 15 amino acids. CDR1 is KGHSH and CDR2 is LQKENI in the germline V gene. The CDR3 reads CASSPPPGGNTEAFF. CDR3 DNA sequence: TGTGCCAGCTCACCACCGCCAGGGGGGAACACTGAAGCTTTCTTT.

This clone was found a few times. This chain joins TRBV25-1 and TRBJ1-6; 11 positions match TRBD1. The J segment lost 9 bases and the V segment lost 8 bases, leaving 6 bases of the junction unmatched. CDR1 and CDR2 (germline): MGHDK, SYGVNS. CDR3 length: 14 residues. The CDR3 coding sequence is TGTGCCAGCGTTGGACAGGGGGCCCCTTCACCCCTCCACTTT. It yields the protein CASVGQGAPSPLHF.

This clone was detected a few times. The chain carries TRBV7-2 and TRBJ2-3; 9 bases line up with TRBD1. The germline gives CDR1 SGHTA, CDR2 FQGNSA. The CDR3 is 16 residues long. The V segment lost 1 base and the J segment 4 bases; nucleotides outside the gene matches: 6. The CDR3 nucleotides read TGTGCCAGCAGCTTAGTCGGGACAGGGTTTTCAGATACGCAGTATTTT. It specifies CASSLVGTGFSDTQYF.